The source of this TCR beta chain is a study of OX40 agonist ivuxolimab in advanced cancers. As for the study more broadly: The costimulatory receptor OX40 (CD134) was targeted by ivuxolimab, a fully human IgG2 agonistic monoclonal antibody. Intravenous ivuxolimab was administered to patients every 2 weeks at six dose levels: 0.01, 0.1, 0.3, 1.5, 3 and 10 mg/kg. Of the roughly 53 patients in dose escalation, approximately 20 had hepatocellular carcinoma, about 15 had melanoma, 9 had renal cell carcinoma and 9 had head and neck cancer. A male proportion of around 81% and a mean age of around 60 years, ranging from roughly 23 to 79, were recorded for the dose-escalation cohort. Patients were allowed to have had prior anti-PD-1, anti-PD-L1 or anti-CTLA-4 therapy, and approximately 40% of the dose-escalation patients had been treated with checkpoint inhibitors. Partial responses were achieved by three dose-escalation patients, of whom one had hepatocellular carcinoma and two had cutaneous melanoma. The purpose of peripheral TCRbeta sequencing was to test whether ivuxolimab changed TCR sequence diversity and led to clonal T-cell expansion. The monotherapy dose-escalation portion (N of about 50 patients) of the phase I ivuxolimab trial is reported in the paper.

Points on this clone: It lacks a known antigen. Qualities for individual bases were not recorded, and no much larger clone is one base off.

The CDR3, cysteine through phenylalanine, is 13 amino acids long. Only the CDR3 part of the read is kept: 39 bases, read in frame from the first base. CDR1 and CDR2, looked up from the germline V gene (reference sequence), are GTSNPN and SVGIG. V is cut by 1 base and J by 3 bases, and the space between the germline ends is 7 bases. To sequence the TCRbeta CDR3 region, genomic DNA was isolated from the sorted cells. The immunoSEQ Assay was used for sequencing of TCRbeta CDR3 regions. In its TCRdb copy, this immuneACCESS table keeps in-frame sequences only and misses some clones. Where compared with another copy, unresolved V genes explain less than half of these, and the others have no known cause. This sample gives fewer than 95,000 clones in total; approximately 84% of them show up just once. In total, the top ten clones hold 0.4% to 0.5% of the sample. The trial excluded patients who had a history of autoimmune disease or who were on systemic immunosuppression. Peripheral blood for TCR sequencing was drawn from every dose cohort at baseline, at cycle 4 day 1 and at cycle 7 day 1. Samples came from an open-label, multicenter, first-in-human phase I dose-escalation trial of ivuxolimab. The trial enrolled adults with locally advanced or metastatic head and neck squamous cell, hepatocellular, melanoma or renal cell carcinoma. Before TCR sequencing, CD4+ and CD8+ T cells were separately sorted from peripheral blood.

General conclusions and limits of the study: Low levels of normalized T-cell clonal expansion were also seen in some nonresponding patients. The antigen specificity of the peripheral T cells that underwent clonal expansion was not determined. Partial responders in the 0.1-3.0 mg/kg groups had among the lowest normalized peripheral clonal expansion, especially among CD8+ T cells. After ivuxolimab, expanded clones were on average more numerous among CD8+ T cells than among CD4+ T cells. At doses of 0.1 to 3.0 mg/kg, clonal expansion of both CD4+ and CD8+ T cells in blood was seen between baseline and week 6.

The receptor was isolated from an adult with an advanced solid tumor such as melanoma, head and neck, liver or kidney cancer. The sample in question was CD4+ or CD8+ T cells sorted from blood, obtained in a trial of the OX40 agonist ivuxolimab. The sequence is built from TRBV30 and TRBJ1-5, with no confidently assigned D gene. The CDR3: CAWSGGPNQPQHF. The DNA reads TGTGCCTGGAGTGGCGGCCCCAATCAGCCCCAGCATTTT.